This TCR beta chain was recorded in a study of Ad26.COV2.S vaccination and SARS-CoV-2 variants. Looking at the study overall: Administration of Ad26.COV2.S was intramuscular, either once or twice 56 days apart. Overall study findings and caveats: Vaccine recipients and placebo recipients showed similar non-spike TCR breadth. Spike-specific responses of CD8+ and CD4+ T cells were reported to display substantial breadth after vaccination.

Measured with immunoSEQ multiplex PCR; TCRdb has only the in-frame clones, and not every one. The table shows about 410,000 clones, with about 85% occurring only once. After removal of 5 bases from V and 2 bases from J, the junction contained 6 bases not matched to a gene. Germline CDR1 SGHRS, CDR2 YFSETQ. The CDR3 loop spans 16 amino acids. Remarks on this clone: Its antigen is unknown.

Treatment indicated: around 19 received Ad26.COV2.S at low or high dose, single or two shots; about 5 received placebo; per-sample allocation not given. Sample collection was performed on day 63 after the first vaccine or placebo injection. The TCR comes from a person aged 18 to 65 who received the Ad26.COV2.S COVID-19 vaccine or a placebo. This material consisted of peripheral blood, taken in a trial of Ad26.COV2.S vaccine versus placebo. This chain joins TRBV5-1 and TRBJ2-3; 12 bases align to TRBD2. The CDR3 DNA reads TGCGCCAGCAGGGACGGACTAGCGGGGCTCACAGATACGCAGTATTTT. This gives the protein CASRDGLAGLTDTQYF.